The next 29 T cell receptor beta chains were all read from a single sample in a study of CD8+ T cells in alopecia areata. Isolated RNA was reverse transcribed into cDNA used as the sequencing template. Here immunoSEQ multiplex PCR was the method, and the copy in TCRdb shows in-frame clones only, minus some. The top ten clones hold under 2% of a sample with about 280,000 clones, roughly 60% of them seen once. Treatment indicated: oral pan-JAK inhibitor, 5-10 mg twice daily. The source was CD4+ T cells sorted from blood, collected at week 24, from a patient treated with tofacitinib. The receptors come from a human donor with alopecia areata.

This clone was found a few times. CDR3 bases: TGCAGCGTACACAGGGGAGATGGTGAAAAACTGTTTTTT. Encoded protein: CSVHRGDGEKLFF. This chain connects TRBV29-1 to TRBJ1-4, with 7 nucleotides matching TRBD1. This CDR3 is built from 13 residues. V shed 6 bases, J shed 7 bases, and the junction held 8 bases outside the gene matches. CDR1 and CDR2 (germline): SQVTM, ANQGSEA.

This chain uses TRBV10-3 with TRBJ2-7, with 7 bases identical to TRBD2. The ends lost 3 bases at V and 0 bases at J; junction bases unmatched: 5. CDR3 length equals 15 residues. Germline values: CDR1 ENHRY, CDR2 SYGVKD. As DNA, the CDR3 is TGTGCCATCAGTGACCTCAGGGAGGGCTCCTACGAGCAGTACTTC. Amino acids: CAISDLREGSYEQYF.

The chain links TRBV25-1 to TRBJ2-7; D gene uncertain. Trimming stripped 1 base from V and 7 bases from J, with 8 bases between. Germline V gene data show CDR1 as MGHDK and CDR2 as SYGVNS. The CDR3 spans 12 residues. CDR3 nucleotides: TGTGCCAGCAGTGAATTTCCTTTTGAGCAGTACTTC. Translating gives CASSEFPFEQYF.

This clone was counted a few times. The chain uses TRBV6-5 and TRBJ1-1; D is unclear. Deletions cut 8 bases from V and 1 base from J, with 11 bases between. The CDR3 is 13 residues long. Germline lookup yields CDR1 MNHEY and CDR2 SVGAGI. This CDR3 is CASAIRRNTEAFF. CDR3 coding DNA: TGTGCCAGCGCGATCCGGCGGAACACTGAAGCTTTCTTT.

This clone has a handful of counts. This rearrangement joins TRBV5-1 to TRBJ2-2; D not certain. V dropped 0 bases and J dropped 5 bases, with 5 bases sitting between them. This CDR3 has 13 residues. Germline CDR1 and CDR2: SGHRS and YFSETQ. The CDR3 loop reads CASSLEVTGELFF. CDR3 DNA: TGCGCCAGCAGCTTGGAAGTGACCGGGGAGCTGTTTTTT.

The chain recombines TRBV11-3 with TRBJ2-1; no clear D. The length of the CDR3 is 15 residues. Germline CDR1 and CDR2: SGHNT and YENEEA. V lost 4 bases to trimming and J lost 6 bases, with 16 bases between them. The CDR3 loop is CASSSVILQPNEQFF. CDR3 coding DNA: TGTGCCAGCAGCTCGGTGATACTTCAACCCAATGAGCAGTTCTTC.

In this sample, this clone turned up a few times. The CDR3 is CASSQSTGAWYEQYF. The DNA of the CDR3 is TGCGCCAGCAGCCAATCGACAGGGGCCTGGTACGAGCAGTACTTC. This chain connects TRBV4-3 to TRBJ2-7, with 8 bases identical to TRBD1. In germline, CDR1 is LGHNA, CDR2 YSLEER. CDR3 length: 15 amino acids. V was clipped by 2 bases and J by 4 bases; unmatched bases: 7.

In DNA, the CDR3 is TGTGCCAGCAGTGGGGCGGGCTACGAGCAGTACTTC. It translates to CASSGAGYEQYF. V is TRBV2 and J is TRBJ2-7; D is perhaps TRBD2 (5 bases). The CDR3 consists of 12 residues. V was cut by 4 bases and J by 3 bases, with 7 bases left in between. Germline CDR1 SNHLY, CDR2 FYNNEI.

A word on this clone: This sample includes further DNA sequences coding for the same CDR3. This chain links TRBV29-1 with TRBJ1-1, with TRBD1 identical over 7 bases. The CDR3 contains 12 residues. Germline CDR1 is SQVTM and CDR2 is ANQGSEA. Losses at the gene ends were 4 bases for V and 5 bases for J; bases not matched to a gene: 4. The CDR3 loop is CSVAGGGTEAFF. CDR3 nucleotide sequence: TGCAGCGTTGCAGGGGGGGGAACTGAAGCTTTCTTT.

The V and J genes are TRBV30 and TRBJ1-1; the D gene is possibly TRBD1 (5 bases). The CDR3 is 12 residues long. CDR1 is GTSNPN, CDR2 SVGIG, per germline (reference sequence). V was shortened by 6 bases and J by 5 bases, with 13 bases between the two germline ends. CDR3 sequence (DNA): TGTGCCTGTCACAGGCTACGGACTGAAGCTTTCTTT. Translated, it gives CACHRLRTEAFF. Complete variable domain (other parts from reference TRBV30 and TRBJ1-1): SQTIHQWPATLVQPVGSPLSLECTVEGTSNPNLYWYRQAAGRGLQLLFYSVGIGQISSEVPQNLSASRPQDRQFILSSKKLLLSDSGFYLCACHRLRTEAFFGQGTRLTVV.

V is TRBV29-1 and J is TRBJ2-4; 8 nucleotides agree with TRBD1. V lost 4 bases and J lost 9; bases outside the gene matches: 8. This CDR3 is built from 13 residues. Germline V gene data show CDR1 as SQVTM and CDR2 as ANQGSEA. The CDR3 loop reads CSVVWTGYGIQYF. The CDR3 coding sequence is TGCAGCGTTGTTTGGACAGGGTATGGCATTCAGTACTTC.

The rearrangement links TRBV30 to TRBJ1-1; 7 bases are a match to TRBD1. J gave up 8 bases and V 4 bases, and 10 bases lay outside the gene matches. The CDR3 length is 13 residues. Germline loops: CDR1 GTSNPN, CDR2 SVGIG (reference sequence). This CDR3 is CAWIIQGGKEAFF. DNA for the CDR3: TGTGCCTGGATCATCCAAGGGGGCAAGGAAGCTTTCTTT.

This clone was detected only a few times. CDR3 coding DNA: TGCAGCGTCGTGGGGGGGGACAGGTCCTCTGGGGCCAACGTCCTGACTTTC. The encoded protein is CSVVGGDRSSGANVLTF. The rearrangement joins TRBV29-1 to TRBJ2-6; D might be TRBD1 (8 bases). In germline, CDR1 is SQVTM, CDR2 ANQGSEA. This CDR3 contains 17 residues. V lost 6 bases, J lost 0 bases, and 18 bases lay in between.

This clone was counted a few times. This sequence joins TRBV29-1 and TRBJ2-1; TRBD2 matches at 11 bases. Germline assignment: CDR1 SQVTM and CDR2 ANQGSEA. Trimming cost V 6 bases and J 8 bases; bases outside gene matches: 9. The length of the CDR3 is 14 residues. CDR3 DNA: TGCAGCGTGGACGCTAGCGGGGGGCGGGATGAGCAGTTCTTC. This codes for CSVDASGGRDEQFF.

Turning to this clone: This same CDR3 is encoded by further DNA sequences in the sample. CDR3 coding DNA: TGTGCCAGCAGTTCCCTAGAGACCCAGTACTTC. This translates into CASSSLETQYF. The chain is built from TRBV7-9 and TRBJ2-5, with D unclear. Germline CDR1 SEHNR, CDR2 FQNEAQ (reference sequence). Trimming stripped 6 bases from V and 4 bases from J, with 6 bases between. The CDR3 runs to 11 residues.

This chain joins TRBV29-1 and TRBJ2-7; D uncertain. In germline, CDR1 is SQVTM, CDR2 ANQGSEA. The CDR3 is 14 residues long. Trimming pared 2 bases from V and 2 bases from J, leaving 13 bases between. CDR3 sequence reads: CSVESVFGPYEQYF. In nucleotides, the CDR3 is TGCAGCGTTGAATCTGTGTTTGGCCCCTACGAGCAGTACTTC.

The chain carries TRBV2 and TRBJ1-2, with unresolved D. The CDR3 has 13 amino acids. The germline gives CDR1 SNHLY, CDR2 FYNNEI. V lost 6 bases and J lost 6, with 14 bases in between. The CDR3 DNA reads as TGTGCCAGCAGGAACGAGGGCAGACATGGCTACACCTTC. Translating it yields CASRNEGRHGYTF.

CDR3 amino acids: CASNVVAGFYGYTF. The DNA of the CDR3 is TGTGCCAGCAACGTAGTCGCAGGCTTCTATGGCTACACCTTC. The genes are TRBV2 and TRBJ1-2, with D unresolved. The germline V and J ends were trimmed by 7 bases and 4 bases, with 16 bases remaining between them. Per the germline V gene, CDR1 is SNHLY and CDR2 is FYNNEI. CDR3 length: 14 amino acids.

This clone was detected many times. The same CDR3 also results from other DNA sequences found in this sample. Written as DNA, the CDR3 is TGTGCCAGCAGTCTAGGGGGCTCCTACAATGAGCAGTTCTTC. It is translated as CASSLGGSYNEQFF. The rearrangement links TRBV28 to TRBJ2-1; D may be TRBD1 (6 bases). Trimming removed 5 bases at V and 0 bases at J, with 8 bases between. Germline CDR1 and CDR2: MDHEN and SYDVKM. The CDR3 totals 14 residues. Based on the CDR3 plus reference TRBV28 and TRBJ2-1, the full variable domain is DVKVTQSSRYLVKRTGEKVFLECVQDMDHENMFWYRQDPGLGLRLIYFSYDVKMKEKGDIPEGYSVSREKKERFSLILESASTNQTSMYLCASSLGGSYNEQFFGPGTRLTVL.

This clone came up a few times. V gene TRBV7-9 combines with J gene TRBJ1-3, with unresolved D. V was trimmed by 6 bases and J by 2 bases, leaving 14 bases between them. CDR3 size: 15 residues. Germline V CDR1 and CDR2: SEHNR, FQNEAQ (reference sequence). CDR3 protein: CASSPVQNAGNTIYF. The CDR3, as DNA: TGTGCCAGCAGTCCCGTACAAAACGCTGGAAACACCATATATTTT.

The chain couples TRBV29-1 to TRBJ2-7; 9 bases agree with TRBD1. Germline loops: CDR1 SQVTM, CDR2 ANQGSEA. V lost 6 bases, J lost 3 bases, and 6 bases stayed unmatched. The CDR3 totals 13 residues. For the CDR3, the DNA is TGCAGCGTGGGGACAGGGAAACGCTACGAGCAGTACTTC. It yields the protein CSVGTGKRYEQYF.

J is TRBJ2-7 and V is TRBV7-2, with 11 positions matching TRBD1. J was trimmed by 6 bases and V by 5 bases; bases with no gene match: 6. Germline V gene lookup returns CDR1 SGHTA and CDR2 FQGNSA. This CDR3 spans 14 amino acids. CDR3 sequence (DNA): TGTGCCAGCAGCAGGGGACAGGGGGGTTCCGAGCAGTACTTC. The encoded protein is CASSRGQGGSEQYF.

This chain uses TRBV7-2 with TRBJ2-5, with D uncertain. The length of the CDR3 is 13 residues. Germline V gene lookup returns CDR1 SGHTA and CDR2 FQGNSA. V was shortened by 1 base and J by 2 bases, with 5 bases between the two germline ends. CDR3 amino acids: CASSLEAQETQYF. The CDR3 nucleotides are TGTGCCAGCAGCTTAGAGGCGCAAGAGACCCAGTACTTC. Using reference TRBV7-2 and TRBJ2-5 for the parts outside the CDR3, the full variable domain is GAGVSQSPSNKVTEKGKDVELRCDPISGHTALYWYRQSLGQGLEFLIYFQGNSAPDKSGLPSDRFSAERTGGSVSTLTIQRTQQEDSAVYLCASSLEAQETQYFGPGTRLLVL.

As regards this clone: One junction end disagrees with the germline gene, perhaps due to a read error. The rearrangement uses TRBV15 and TRBJ2-1; 9 bases agree with TRBD2. CDR1 and CDR2 from the germline V gene are LNHNV and YYDKDF (reference sequence). The CDR3 runs 12 residues. The CDR3 DNA sequence: TGCGCCACGAGCGGGGGGTACAATGAGCAGTTCTTC. Its protein is CATSGGYNEQFF.

The V and J genes are TRBV29-1 and TRBJ1-6; TRBD1 aligns across 10 bases. Germline V lookup: CDR1 SQVTM, CDR2 ANQGSEA. V shed 7 bases and J 3 bases; nucleotides not matched to a gene: 3. The CDR3 is 14 residues long. The CDR3 region has the DNA TGCAGCGGAAGGACAGGGGGCTATAATTCACCCCTCCACTTT. Encoded protein: CSGRTGGYNSPLHF.

The genes are TRBV18 and TRBJ2-3; 7 bases are shared with TRBD2. V was clipped by 2 bases and J by 0 bases; unmatched bases: 5. Germline V gives CDR1 KGHSH, CDR2 LQKENI. CDR3 length: 16 amino acids. This CDR3 is CASSPRLAASTDTQYF. The CDR3 coding sequence is TGTGCCAGCTCACCAAGACTAGCAGCTAGCACAGATACGCAGTATTTT.

This clone was picked up a small number of times. CDR3: CASSSLVEQYF. The CDR3 DNA reads TGTGCCAGCAGTTCACTAGTCGAGCAGTACTTC. The rearrangement links TRBV2 to TRBJ2-7; perhaps TRBD2 as D (5 bases). With 5 bases removed from V and 6 bases from J, the gap between germline ends came to 8 bases. The germline gives CDR1 SNHLY, CDR2 FYNNEI. The CDR3 extends over 11 amino acids.

The chain uses TRBV19 and TRBJ2-2, with 10 bases lining up with TRBD1. The CDR3 contains 14 residues. The germline gives CDR1 LNHDA, CDR2 SQIVND (reference sequence). Trimming removed 8 bases from V and 4 bases from J; junction bases left unmatched: 4. CDR3 residues: CASSDRGVTGELFF. In nucleotides, the CDR3 is TGTGCCAGTTCGGACAGGGGGGTCACCGGGGAGCTGTTTTTT.

The chain combines TRBV9 with TRBJ2-3; no reliable D call. CDR1 is SGDLS and CDR2 is YYNGEE in the germline V gene. The ends were cut back, 1 base at V and 6 bases at J, with 6 bases in the middle. There are 12 residues in the CDR3. CDR3 nucleotides: TGTGCCAGCAGCGTATCTCGGGATACGCAGTATTTT. It codes for CASSVSRDTQYF.